This TCR beta chain was sequenced for a study of T cell responses to AZD1222 COVID-19 vaccine. Study-wide background: Second-dose recipients at about 4 or about 12 weeks were treated as one pooled group.

Repertoires were generated with immunoSEQ multiplex PCR, while TCRdb's copy carries only in-frame clones and drops some. Of some 140,000 clones listed, 85% to 95% are singletons. V gave up 4 bases and J gave up 6 bases; unmatched junction bases: 10. Germline lookup yields CDR1 SGHRS and CDR2 YFSETQ. The CDR3 has 16 residues. Overall study results and limits: There were vaccine-associated CD4 TCRs across spike, dominant at 160-218 and 743-854. Mostly white British, mostly female donors; authors suggested clonal diversity may be underestimated. Of the AZD1222 recipients, only six or seven were seropositive at baseline.

This clone occurred once. The antigen is unknown. The chain uses TRBV5-1 and TRBJ2-2; 9 positions match TRBD1. The TCR was taken from an adult in good health. The sequences come from peripheral blood, collected on day 0 of AZD1222 vaccination. The CDR3 loop is CASSLPGTGIPGELFF. CDR3 sequence (DNA): TGCGCCAGCAGCCTCCCCGGGACAGGGATTCCCGGGGAGCTGTTTTTT.